Listed below are T cell receptor beta chains from one sample, sequenced in a study of PD-1 blockade in classical Hodgkin lymphoma. Clones were read by immunoSEQ multiplex PCR, and TCRdb kept only the in-frame ones, dropping some. This repertoire shows 26,000 or so clones, roughly 80% found once; its top ten account for about 2.4%. Specimen: CD4+ T cells from blood, collected at baseline. These receptors came from a human donor with classical Hodgkin lymphoma. Both conserved end residues are part of each CDR3. The D gene is left open where the match is weak. Clone size is not always given. Where it is, it says once, few, many or a class for expanded clones.

size	D	J	V	DNA	CDR3
NA	NA	TRBJ2-7	TRBV19	TGTGCCAGTAGTATAGAAGACAACTCCTACGAGCAGTACTTC	CASSIEDNSYEQYF
few	TRBD1	TRBJ2-7	TRBV7-2	TGTGCCAGCAGCAGAATGGGGACAGGGGGGAACGAGCAGTACTTC	CASSRMGTGGNEQYF
once	NA	TRBJ2-2	TRBV5-6	TGTGCCAGCAGCTTAGGCAGGGGCACGAACACCGGGGAGCTGTTTTTT	CASSLGRGTNTGELFF
once	TRBD1	TRBJ1-2	TRBV13	TGTGCCAGCAGCTTGACAGGGGATCGGCTATCGGCGGGCTACACCTTC	CASSLTGDRLSAGYTF
NA	TRBD2	TRBJ2-1	TRBV7-2	TGTGCCAGCAGCCCCAGGGTGAGCGGGGGAACATACAATGAGCAGTTCTTC	CASSPRVSGGTYNEQFF
NA	NA	TRBJ1-6	TRBV7-2	TGTGCCAGCAGCTTAGTGGAGAATAATTCACCCCTCCACTTT	CASSLVENNSPLHF
NA	TRBD1	TRBJ1-2	TRBV7-9	TGTGCCAGCAGCTTAGCGGAGGGAGGGGGCAGCTATGGCTACACCTTC	CASSLAEGGGSYGYTF
NA	TRBD1	TRBJ1-5	TRBV19	TGTGCCAGTAGTTTGACAGGGAGCAATCAGCCCCAGCATTTT	CASSLTGSNQPQHF
NA	NA	TRBJ2-1	TRBV5-1	TGCGCCAGCAGCTGGGGGGACAACTCTGAGCAGTTCTTC	CASSWGDNSEQFF
NA	NA	TRBJ2-3	TRBV7-3	TGTGCCAGCAGCTTAGGGGCTAGCACAGATACGCAGTATTTT	CASSLGASTDTQYF
NA	NA	TRBJ1-3	TRBV30	TGTGCCTGGGGTCGGGGGCAAGGGAACACCATATATTTT	CAWGRGQGNTIYF
NA	NA	TRBJ1-6	TRBV2	TGTGCCAGCAGTGGTGAGGGAAGAAGCCTTTCACCCCTCCACTTT	CASSGEGRSLSPLHF
NA	NA	TRBJ2-7	TRBV5-1	TGCGCCAGCAGCTTTAACAGGATCTACGAGCAGTACTTC	CASSFNRIYEQYF
NA	NA	TRBJ1-5	TRBV4-3	TGCGCCAGCAGCCAAGATCTTCGGGCTCTAGGCAATCAGCCCCAGCATTTT	CASSQDLRALGNQPQHF
NA	NA	TRBJ2-2	TRBV30	TGTGCCTGGAGTGCTTGGACAGAAAACACCGGGGAGCTGTTTTTT	CAWSAWTENTGELFF
NA	NA	TRBJ2-5	TRBV5-1	TGCGCCAGCAGCTTGCGGGGGACGGCTCAAGAGACCCAGTACTTC	CASSLRGTAQETQYF
NA	NA	TRBJ2-4	TRBV12-2	TGTGCAAGTCTTATAACTACACTAGCCAAAAACATTCAGTACTTC	CASLITTLAKNIQYF
once	TRBD1	TRBJ1-1	TRBV30	TGTGCCTGGGGACAGGGGGGGAACACTGAAGCTTTCTTT	CAWGQGGNTEAFF
NA	NA	TRBJ2-7	TRBV5-5	TGTGCCAGCAGCTTGGGGGGGCAGGGGAACGAGCAGTACTTC	CASSLGGQGNEQYF
NA	NA	TRBJ1-5	TRBV7-9	TGTGCCAGCAGCGACGGGAGTCTAGGAGTTCAGCCCCAGCATTTT	CASSDGSLGVQPQHF
NA	TRBD2	TRBJ2-7	TRBV11-2	TGTGCCAGCAGCCACGCCTATAGCGGGGTGCCCGGGGAGCAGTACTTC	CASSHAYSGVPGEQYF
NA	NA	TRBJ2-5	TRBV30	TGTGCCTGGAGTGTACGCCCCAGCCAAGAGACCCAGTACTTC	CAWSVRPSQETQYF
NA	TRBD1	TRBJ2-2	TRBV10-3	TGTGCCATCGGGGACAGGGGTCCGCTTACCGGGGAGCTGTTTTTT	CAIGDRGPLTGELFF
NA	TRBD1	TRBJ1-5	TRBV27	TGTGCCAGCAGAACAGGGGGCTCTAATCAGCCCCAGCATTTT	CASRTGGSNQPQHF
NA	NA	TRBJ1-5	TRBV19	TGTGCCAGTAGTCCCCGAGGGGGGCTGAGTAGCAATCAGCCCCAGCATTTT	CASSPRGGLSSNQPQHF
NA	TRBD2	TRBJ2-5	TRBV11-2	TGTGCCAGCAGCTTGTTAGCGGGGTGGGGGGAGACCCAGTACTTC	CASSLLAGWGETQYF
NA	TRBD1	TRBJ2-2	TRBV11-2	TGTGCCAGCAGCCAGTCGGACAGGGAGGGGGAGCTGTTTTTT	CASSQSDREGELFF
NA	NA	TRBJ1-2	TRBV19	TGTGCCAGTACCCTCCAACCTACCCGGAGGGGCTACACCTTC	CASTLQPTRRGYTF
NA	NA	TRBJ2-1	TRBV9	TGTGCCAGCAGCTATAGCGCGTACAATGAGCAGTTCTTC	CASSYSAYNEQFF
NA	NA	TRBJ1-2	TRBV9	TGTGCCAGCAGCGTCGACGACAAGTTTGGGTATGGCTACACCTTC	CASSVDDKFGYGYTF
NA	NA	TRBJ1-1	TRBV12-5	TGTGCTAGTGGTTCGATCCTGGACACCCGGGGGACTGAAGCTTTCTTT	CASGSILDTRGTEAFF
NA	NA	TRBJ2-3	TRBV19	TGTGCCAGTAGTATCACCCGTAGCTTCACAGATACGCAGTATTTT	CASSITRSFTDTQYF
NA	TRBD2	TRBJ2-5	TRBV5-1	TGCGCCAGCAGTTGGACTAGCAAAGAGACCCAGTACTTC	CASSWTSKETQYF
once	NA	TRBJ1-1	TRBV15	TGTGCCACCAGCAGAGGATGGGGGAGAGACACTGAAGCTTTCTTT	CATSRGWGRDTEAFF
NA	TRBD1	TRBJ2-2	TRBV5-5	TGTGCCAGCAGCTTCGGGACAGGGCGGAACACCGGGGAGCTGTTTTTT	CASSFGTGRNTGELFF
NA	NA	TRBJ2-5	TRBV10-3	TGTGCCATCAGTGAGTCGAGGACTACCCAAGAGACCCAGTACTTC	CAISESRTTQETQYF
once	TRBD1	TRBJ2-5	TRBV7-2	TGTGCCAGCAGCTTGGGACAGGGCCATCAGACCCAGTACTTC	CASSLGQGHQTQYF
few	NA	TRBJ1-5	TRBV19	TGTGCCAGTACTGGGGGGCCACGAGAAGAGCCCCAGCATTTT	CASTGGPREEPQHF
NA	TRBD2	TRBJ2-5	TRBV5-1	TGCGCCAGCAGCGTAGCTAGTCAGGGATGGGGGGGGGAGACCCAGTACTTC	CASSVASQGWGGETQYF
NA	NA	TRBJ2-5	TRBV2	TGTGCCAGCAGTCGGGGCCGGGTAGAGACCCAGTACTTC	CASSRGRVETQYF
NA	NA	TRBJ1-2	TRBV29-1	TGCAGCGTTGCAGCATCGATGGTTAACTATGGCTACACCTTC	CSVAASMVNYGYTF
NA	NA	TRBJ1-2	TRBV6-5	TGTGCCAGCAGTTACTCGAATTCCCAGGGTTATGGCTACACCTTC	CASSYSNSQGYGYTF
NA	NA	TRBJ2-2	TRBV9	TGTGCCAGCAGCCCCCTACTCGGAACCGGGGAGCTGTTTTTT	CASSPLLGTGELFF
NA	NA	TRBJ2-1	TRBV7-8	TGTGCCAGCAGCCCCCCTGTGCAGAATGAGCAGTTCTTC	CASSPPVQNEQFF
NA	NA	TRBJ1-1	TRBV6-5	TGTGCCAGCAGTTACTCGGCGGTTCGGGGCACTGAAGCTTTCTTT	CASSYSAVRGTEAFF
NA	TRBD1	TRBJ2-5	TRBV5-1	TGCGCCAGCAGTTATACAGGGGGCCAAGAGACCCAGTACTTC	CASSYTGGQETQYF
few	TRBD1	TRBJ1-5	TRBV7-2	TGTGCCAGCAGACCTACAGGGGGCGGCAATCAGCCCCAGCATTTT	CASRPTGGGNQPQHF
NA	NA	TRBJ1-2	TRBV7-6	TGTGCCAGCAGCCACCCGCAAAGTGGGTTTTGGGCCTTC	CASSHPQSGFWAF
once	NA	TRBJ1-2	TRBV7-2	TGTGCCAGCAGCTTAGAAGTCGGGTACACCTTC	CASSLEVGYTF
NA	TRBD2	TRBJ2-7	TRBV27	TGTGCCAGCAGCCCGGGACTAGCAGATTACGAGCAGTACTTC	CASSPGLADYEQYF
NA	NA	TRBJ2-7	TRBV2	TGTGCCAGCAGTGAAGGGGATTCATACGAGCAGTACTTC	CASSEGDSYEQYF
NA	NA	TRBJ1-2	TRBV7-9	TGTGCCAGCAGCTGGGACACCTATGGCTACACCTTC	CASSWDTYGYTF
few	TRBD1	TRBJ1-3	TRBV4-3	TGCGCCAGCAGCCAAGGACAGGGGGCAGGGAACACCATATATTTT	CASSQGQGAGNTIYF
NA	NA	TRBJ2-3	TRBV27	TGTGCCAGCAGTTTGTGGGCCCCCGCGGTTCCTAGCACAGATACGCAGTATTTT	CASSLWAPAVPSTDTQYF
few	NA	TRBJ2-3	TRBV5-1	TGCGCCAGCAGCTTGAGGCAGGCCACAGATACGCAGTATTTT	CASSLRQATDTQYF